This entry describes one T cell receptor (beta chain). The target antigen is unknown. With V trimmed by 2 bases and J by 6 bases, 12 bases remained unmatched. This CDR3 is built from 17 residues. From germline, CDR1 is LNHNV and CDR2 YYDKDF (reference sequence). This sample is part of a study of cytotoxic CD8 clonotypes in ibrutinib-treated CLL. On the study more broadly: Enrolment comprised roughly 11 relapsed/refractory and 15 treatment-naive patients; approximately 18 were IGHV unmutated.

The method was immunoSEQ multiplex PCR; TCRdb's version includes in-frame clones alone and lacks a portion of them. The sample has some 17,000 clones, about 80% seen once. Study-wide findings and caveats: The clonality went up when patients responded to ibrutinib and dropped back toward baseline at progression. Public clonotypes were rare and shrank or held steady on treatment.

This clonotype was obtained from a human donor with chronic lymphocytic leukemia. The sequences come from PBMCs, collected before ibrutinib treatment. The chain carries TRBV15 and TRBJ2-2, with TRBD2 matching 7 bases. Here the CDR3 reads CATSRSRGGSASGELFF. CDR3 DNA: TGTGCCACCAGCAGATCCCGGGGCGGGAGTGCATCCGGGGAGCTGTTTTTT.